One sample yielded the 2 T cell receptor beta chains listed below, sequenced in a study of T cell repertoires in ileal Crohn's disease. Regarding time point: inflamed ileum from the surgical specimen. Produced via immunoSEQ multiplex PCR; TCRdb's table is partial and in-frame only. The repertoire holds roughly 5,800 clones, with approximately 80% as singletons. Sequencing was carried out using ileal tissue. Receptor source: an adult with Crohn's disease.

V is TRBV4-1 and J is TRBJ2-1; D assignment may be TRBD1 or TRBD2 (7 bases each). With 8 bases removed from V and 3 bases from J, the gap between germline ends came to 17 bases. CDR1 is MGHRA, CDR2 YSYEKL, per germline. There are 15 residues in the CDR3. As DNA, the CDR3 is TGCGCCAGCCGAGGGGAGGGGGCGTACTACAATGAGCAGTTCTTC. As protein: CASRGEGAYYNEQFF.

This sequence joins TRBV10-3 and TRBJ2-3; 11 positions match TRBD1. Germline assignment: CDR1 ENHRY and CDR2 SYGVKD. This CDR3 is 16 amino acids long. The ends lost 0 bases at V and 5 bases at J; junction bases unmatched: 4. The CDR3 reads CAISESGQGVGDTQYF. The CDR3 DNA reads TGTGCCATCAGTGAGTCGGGACAGGGGGTTGGAGATACGCAGTATTTT.